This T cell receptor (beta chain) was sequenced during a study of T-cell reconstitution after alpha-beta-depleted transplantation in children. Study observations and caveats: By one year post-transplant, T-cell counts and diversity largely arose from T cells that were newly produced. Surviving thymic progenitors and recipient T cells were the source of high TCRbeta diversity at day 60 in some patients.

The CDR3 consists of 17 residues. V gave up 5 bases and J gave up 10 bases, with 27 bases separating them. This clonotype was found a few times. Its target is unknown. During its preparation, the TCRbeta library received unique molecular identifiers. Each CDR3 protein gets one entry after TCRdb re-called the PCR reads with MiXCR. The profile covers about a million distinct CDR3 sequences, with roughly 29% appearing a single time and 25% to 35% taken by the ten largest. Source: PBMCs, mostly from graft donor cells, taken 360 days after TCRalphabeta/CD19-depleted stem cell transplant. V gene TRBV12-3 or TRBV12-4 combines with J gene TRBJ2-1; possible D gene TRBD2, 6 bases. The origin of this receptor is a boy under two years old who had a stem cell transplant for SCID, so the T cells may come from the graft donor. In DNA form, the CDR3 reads TGTGCCAGCAGTCCCAGTCCCCCGAACCAGGCGGGGAACGAGCAGTTCTTC. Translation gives CASSPSPPNQAGNEQFF.